The clone carrying this T cell receptor (beta chain) was seen many times. These data belong to a study of human T cells and chemical hapten exposure. On the study more broadly: Patients, chiefly female, had alopecia areata, totalis or universalis. It was small differences in pooled library volume that mainly caused per-sample TCR yields to vary.

In TCRdb, the RACE reads were re-called with MiXCR into one record per CDR3 protein. There are some 89,000 distinct CDR3 sequences in the sample; 9.5% to 13% occur only once, and roughly 2.4% lies in the top ten. The time point here: patch test 2, 6 weeks after DPC sensitization. Sample treatment: therapeutic diphenylcyclopropenone sensitization with weekly scalp DPC. There are 16 residues in the CDR3. The V gene lost 1 base and the J gene lost 2 bases, with 12 bases spanning the gap. Germline CDR1 and CDR2: LGHDT and YNNKEL (reference sequence). The source is a woman younger than 45 with alopecia areata. Some clones in this sample may be carry-over from other donors' samples. The specimen comprised whole blood, sampled in connection with sensitization to the hapten diphenylcyclopropenone (DPC). The rearrangement links TRBV3-1 to TRBJ1-5; no definite D call. CDR3 coding DNA: TGTGCCAGCAGCCAAGCATGGGTCACGGGCAATCAGCCCCAGCATTTT. Its translation: CASSQAWVTGNQPQHF.